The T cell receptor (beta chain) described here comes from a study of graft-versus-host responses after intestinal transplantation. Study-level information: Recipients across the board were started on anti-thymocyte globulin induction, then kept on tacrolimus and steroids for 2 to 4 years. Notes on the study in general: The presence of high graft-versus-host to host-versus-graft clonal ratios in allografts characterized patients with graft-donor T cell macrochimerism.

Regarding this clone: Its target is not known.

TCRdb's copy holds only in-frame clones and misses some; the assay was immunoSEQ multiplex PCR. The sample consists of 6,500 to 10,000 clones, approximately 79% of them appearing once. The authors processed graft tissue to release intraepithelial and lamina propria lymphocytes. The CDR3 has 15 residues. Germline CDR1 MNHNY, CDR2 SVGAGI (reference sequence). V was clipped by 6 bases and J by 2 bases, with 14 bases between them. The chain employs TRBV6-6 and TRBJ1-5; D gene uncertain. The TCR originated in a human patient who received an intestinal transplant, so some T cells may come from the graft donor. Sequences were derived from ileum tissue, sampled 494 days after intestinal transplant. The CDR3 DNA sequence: TGTGCCAGCAGCCTTCAGGTTGGGGGCAATCAGCCCCAGCATTTT. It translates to CASSLQVGGNQPQHF.